Listed below are T cell receptor beta chains from one sample, sequenced in a study of technical replicates of blood from a handful of donors. Some clones are missing from TCRdb's copy, which holds only in-frame ones; the method was immunoSEQ multiplex PCR. The repertoire holds more than 90,000 clones, with under 97% as singletons. Material for sequencing was T cells isolated from PBMCs. All receptors come from a human donor in good health. The CDR3 runs from the conserved cysteine through the conserved F or W. A D gene is named only where the DNA matches it firmly. Some rows mark clone size as missing; the rest say once, few, many or name a class of expanded clone.

TRBV15	TRBD1	.	TRBJ2-4	CATSRVGTAKAKNIQYF	TGTGCCACCAGCAGAGTCGGGACAGCAAAAGCCAAAAACATTCAGTACTTC
TRBV4-1	TRBD2	.	TRBJ2-1	CASSQDQRGNEQFF	TGCGCCAGCAGCCAAGATCAGCGGGGTAATGAGCAGTTCTTC
TRBV7-9	TRBD2	.	TRBJ2-3	CASRYTSGSFGDTQYF	TGTGCCAGCAGGTACACTAGCGGGTCTTTTGGAGATACGCAGTATTTT
TRBV2	.	.	TRBJ1-5	CASRSQVSNQPQHF	TGTGCCAGCAGGAGTCAAGTTAGCAATCAGCCCCAGCATTTT
TRBV7-2	TRBD1	.	TRBJ1-5	CASKPWGTDYSNQPQHF	TGTGCCAGCAAACCCTGGGGGACAGACTATAGCAATCAGCCCCAGCATTTT
TRBV5-4	.	.	TRBJ1-4	CASSVDRATNEKLFF	TGTGCCAGCAGCGTCGACCGGGCAACTAATGAAAAACTGTTTTTT
TRBV4-1	.	.	TRBJ2-1	CASSQDRIWRTEQFF	TGCGCCAGCAGCCAAGATCGCATTTGGCGGACAGAGCAGTTCTTC
TRBV28	TRBD1	.	TRBJ1-4	CASSVGQGPIDEKLFF	TGTGCCAGCAGTGTAGGACAGGGGCCGATTGATGAAAAACTGTTTTTT
TRBV6-6	.	.	TRBJ1-1	CASSLQGYTEAFF	TGTGCCAGCAGCCTACAGGGCTACACTGAAGCTTTCTTT
TRBV28	TRBD2	.	TRBJ2-7	CASSSYTSGGYEQYF	TGTGCCAGCAGTTCCTATACTAGCGGGGGCTACGAGCAGTACTTC
TRBV9	.	.	TRBJ1-3	CASSVGGGNTIYF	TGTGCCAGCAGCGTAGGGGGCGGAAACACCATATATTTT
TRBV14	.	.	TRBJ1-1	CASSQGGPAAFF	TGTGCCAGCAGCCAAGGCGGCCCCGCGGCTTTCTTT
TRBV19	.	.	TRBJ2-5	CASSLEQVEETQYF	TGTGCCAGTAGTTTGGAACAGGTTGAGGAGACCCAGTACTTC
TRBV7-2	TRBD1	.	TRBJ1-2	CASSLNRGLYGYTF	TGTGCCAGCAGCTTAAACAGGGGCCTCTATGGCTACACCTTC
TRBV13	.	.	TRBJ1-1	CASSLGRGTEAFF	TGTGCCAGCAGCCTAGGCAGGGGCACTGAAGCTTTCTTT
TRBV2	.	.	TRBJ1-1	CAGQTEHNTEAFF	TGTGCCGGCCAGACAGAGCACAACACTGAAGCTTTCTTT
TRBV27	TRBD2	.	TRBJ2-1	CASRSAGIHEQFF	TGTGCCAGCAGATCAGCGGGAATACATGAGCAGTTCTTC
TRBV9	TRBD2	.	TRBJ2-4	CASSPKSGDIQYF	TGTGCCAGCAGCCCCAAAAGCGGGGACATTCAGTACTTC
TRBV19	TRBD1	.	TRBJ2-2	CASTRDRTTGELFF	TGTGCCAGTACCCGGGACAGAACCACCGGGGAGCTGTTTTTT
TRBV6-4	.	once	TRBJ2-1	CASSARGHTGDEQFF	TGTGCCAGCAGTGCCAGAGGACACACGGGGGATGAGCAGTTCTTC
TRBV10-2	TRBD2	once	TRBJ2-1	CASTSLAGGHEQFF	TGCGCCAGCACCTCACTAGCGGGGGGCCATGAGCAGTTCTTC
TRBV7-3	.	.	TRBJ2-3	CASSLDRQSTDTQYF	TGTGCCAGCAGCTTAGATCGACAGAGCACAGATACGCAGTATTTT
TRBV2	TRBD1	.	TRBJ2-7	CASRVGTVSYEQYF	TGTGCCAGCAGGGTAGGGACAGTCTCCTACGAGCAGTACTTC
TRBV10-3	.	.	TRBJ1-1	CAITGDGTEAFF	TGTGCCATCACAGGGGATGGTACTGAAGCTTTCTTT
TRBV7-2	TRBD2	.	TRBJ2-1	CASSLETSGRSRNEQFF	TGTGCCAGCAGCTTAGAGACTAGCGGGAGATCTAGGAATGAGCAGTTCTTC
TRBV7-2	.	.	TRBJ2-5	CASSPRAGLETQYF	TGTGCCAGCAGCCCCAGGGCGGGATTGGAGACCCAGTACTTC
TRBV5-1	TRBD1	.	TRBJ2-1	CASSLHRDRGPPDYPFF	TGCGCCAGCAGCTTGCACCGGGACAGGGGGCCCCCTGATTATCCGTTCTTC
TRBV9	TRBD2	.	TRBJ2-1	CASSASGVRDEQFF	TGTGCCAGCAGCGCTAGCGGGGTCCGGGATGAGCAGTTCTTC
TRBV4-1	.	once	TRBJ2-7	CASSQGQAVREQYF	TGCGCCAGCAGCCAAGGCCAGGCCGTCCGCGAGCAGTACTTC
TRBV25-1	.	.	TRBJ2-3	CASSVIGGAAKGTQYF	TGTGCCAGCAGTGTCATAGGGGGAGCGGCAAAGGGTACGCAGTATTTT
TRBV28	.	.	TRBJ2-2	CASSWRSWASRAELFF	TGTGCCAGCAGTTGGAGGTCATGGGCGTCCCGCGCGGAGCTGTTTTTT
TRBV7-8	TRBD1	.	TRBJ1-5	CASSHDRGSNQPQHF	TGTGCCAGCAGCCACGACAGGGGGAGCAATCAGCCCCAGCATTTT
TRBV7-2	.	.	TRBJ2-1	CASSSSDSLAMYNEQFF	TGTGCCAGCAGCTCCTCAGATAGCCTAGCGATGTACAATGAGCAGTTCTTC
TRBV6-1	TRBD2	.	TRBJ2-3	CASSADSGRGKDTQYF	TGTGCCAGCAGTGCTGATAGCGGGAGGGGAAAAGATACGCAGTATTTT
TRBV5-6	.	.	TRBJ2-1	CASSLAGVNEQFF	TGTGCCAGCAGCTTGGCAGGGGTCAATGAGCAGTTCTTC
TRBV6-1	.	once	TRBJ2-7	CASSRPGEQYF	TGTGCCAGCAGTCGTCCAGGGGAGCAGTACTTC
TRBV4-1	TRBD2	.	TRBJ2-1	CASSPELRAGAGNEQFF	TGCGCCAGCAGCCCAGAACTTAGAGCGGGAGCGGGGAATGAGCAGTTCTTC
TRBV5-1	.	once	TRBJ2-7	CASSLRPSVESSYEQYF	TGCGCCAGCAGCTTGAGGCCTAGCGTGGAGAGCTCCTACGAGCAGTACTTC
TRBV2	TRBD1	.	TRBJ2-3	CASSSKGAETDTQYF	TGTGCCAGCAGTTCAAAGGGGGCGGAAACAGATACGCAGTATTTT
TRBV15	TRBD2	few	TRBJ2-3	CATSRDSGTSTDTQYF	TGTGCCACCAGCAGAGATAGCGGGACTAGCACAGATACGCAGTATTTT
TRBV19	.	.	TRBJ2-1	CASTVEGPGEAYNEQFF	TGTGCCAGTACGGTTGAGGGGCCCGGGGAGGCCTACAATGAGCAGTTCTTC
TRBV6-1	.	.	TRBJ2-3	CASSEDWGRGRHTQYF	TGTGCCAGCAGTGAAGACTGGGGCAGGGGGAGGCATACGCAGTATTTT
TRBV30	TRBD1	.	TRBJ1-4	CAGQDLREKLFF	TGTGCCGGACAGGATTTACGAGAAAAACTGTTTTTT
TRBV6-5	.	once	TRBJ2-7	CASSYRGSGLYEQYF	TGTGCCAGCAGTTACAGGGGTTCAGGGCTTTACGAGCAGTACTTC
TRBV18	TRBD2	.	TRBJ2-3	CASSLRYQRLASTDTQYF	TGTGCCAGCTCACTCCGTTACCAACGACTAGCTAGCACAGATACGCAGTATTTT